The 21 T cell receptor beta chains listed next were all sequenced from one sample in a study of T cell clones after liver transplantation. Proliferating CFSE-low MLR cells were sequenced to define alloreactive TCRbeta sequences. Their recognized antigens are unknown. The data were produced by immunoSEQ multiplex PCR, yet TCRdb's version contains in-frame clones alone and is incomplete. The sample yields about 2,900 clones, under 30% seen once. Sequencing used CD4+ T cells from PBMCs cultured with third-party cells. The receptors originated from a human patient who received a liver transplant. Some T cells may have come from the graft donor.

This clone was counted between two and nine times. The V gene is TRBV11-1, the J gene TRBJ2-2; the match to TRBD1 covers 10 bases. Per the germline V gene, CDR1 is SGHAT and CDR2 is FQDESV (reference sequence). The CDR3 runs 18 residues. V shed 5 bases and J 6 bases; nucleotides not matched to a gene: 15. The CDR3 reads CASSPRFVGQGFPGELFF. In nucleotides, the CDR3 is TGTGCCAGCAGCCCTCGTTTCGTGGGACAGGGGTTCCCCGGGGAGCTGTTTTTT.

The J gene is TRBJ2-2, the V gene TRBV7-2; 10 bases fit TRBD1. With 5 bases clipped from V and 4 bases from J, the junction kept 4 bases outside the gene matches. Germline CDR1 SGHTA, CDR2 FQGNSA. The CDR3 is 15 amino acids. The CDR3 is CASSQGQGLTGELFF. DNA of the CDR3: TGTGCCAGCAGCCAGGGACAGGGGCTCACCGGGGAGCTGTTTTTT.

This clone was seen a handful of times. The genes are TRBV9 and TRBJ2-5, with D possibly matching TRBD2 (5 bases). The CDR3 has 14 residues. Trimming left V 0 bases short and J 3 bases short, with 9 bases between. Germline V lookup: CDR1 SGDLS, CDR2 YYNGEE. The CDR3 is CASSVGLAKETQYF. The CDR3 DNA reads TGTGCCAGCAGCGTAGGGCTAGCCAAAGAGACCCAGTACTTC.

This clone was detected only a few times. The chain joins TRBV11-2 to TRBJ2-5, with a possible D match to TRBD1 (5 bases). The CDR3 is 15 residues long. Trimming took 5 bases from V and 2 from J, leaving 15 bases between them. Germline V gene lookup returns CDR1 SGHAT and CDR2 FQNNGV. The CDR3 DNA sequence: TGTGCCAGCAGCCCCCGGACAAACATACAAGAGACCCAGTACTTC. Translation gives CASSPRTNIQETQYF.

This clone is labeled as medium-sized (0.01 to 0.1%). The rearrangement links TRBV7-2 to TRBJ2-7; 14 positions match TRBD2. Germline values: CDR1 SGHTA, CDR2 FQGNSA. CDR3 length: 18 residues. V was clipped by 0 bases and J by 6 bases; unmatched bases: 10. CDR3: CASSLALGTSGRKSEQYF. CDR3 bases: TGTGCCAGCAGCTTAGCGCTGGGGACTAGCGGGAGAAAGAGCGAGCAGTACTTC.

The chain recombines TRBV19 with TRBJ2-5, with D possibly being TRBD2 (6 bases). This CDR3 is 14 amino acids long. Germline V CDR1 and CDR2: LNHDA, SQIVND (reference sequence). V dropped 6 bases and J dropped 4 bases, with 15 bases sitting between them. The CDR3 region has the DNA TGTGCCAGTAGCAGTGGGGGGTCTGGAGAGACCCAGTACTTC. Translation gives CASSSGGSGETQYF.

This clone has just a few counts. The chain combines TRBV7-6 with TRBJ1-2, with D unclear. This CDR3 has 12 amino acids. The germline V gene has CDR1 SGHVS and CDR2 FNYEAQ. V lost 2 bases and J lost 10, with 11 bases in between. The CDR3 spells CASSLITAVYTF. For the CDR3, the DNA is TGTGCCAGCAGCTTAATAACAGCTGTCTACACCTTC. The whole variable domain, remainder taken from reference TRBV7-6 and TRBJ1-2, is GAGVSQSPRYKVTKRGQDVALRCDPISGHVSLYWYRQALGQGPEFLTYFNYEAQQDKSGLPNDRFSAERPEGSISTLTIQRTEQRDSAMYRCASSLITAVYTFGSGTRLTVV.

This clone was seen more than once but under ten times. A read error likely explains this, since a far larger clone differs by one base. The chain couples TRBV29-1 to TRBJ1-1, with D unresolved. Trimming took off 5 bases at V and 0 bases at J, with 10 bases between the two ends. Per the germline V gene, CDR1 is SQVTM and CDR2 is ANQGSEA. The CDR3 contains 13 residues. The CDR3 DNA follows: TGCAGCGTTCTACGGCTTGTGAACACTGAAGCTTTCTTT. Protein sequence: CSVLRLVNTEAFF. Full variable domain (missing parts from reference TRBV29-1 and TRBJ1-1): SAVISQKPSRDICQRGTSLTIQCQVDSQVTMMFWYRQQPGQSLTLIATANQGSEATYESGFVIDKFPISRPNLTFSTLTVSNMSPEDSSIYLCSVLRLVNTEAFFGQGTRLTVV.

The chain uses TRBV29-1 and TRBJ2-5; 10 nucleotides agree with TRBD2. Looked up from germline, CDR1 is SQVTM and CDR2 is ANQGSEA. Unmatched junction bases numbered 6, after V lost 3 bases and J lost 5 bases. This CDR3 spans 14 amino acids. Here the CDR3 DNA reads TGCAGCGTTGATGTAGCGGGAGGTGGGGAGACCCAGTACTTC. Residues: CSVDVAGGGETQYF.

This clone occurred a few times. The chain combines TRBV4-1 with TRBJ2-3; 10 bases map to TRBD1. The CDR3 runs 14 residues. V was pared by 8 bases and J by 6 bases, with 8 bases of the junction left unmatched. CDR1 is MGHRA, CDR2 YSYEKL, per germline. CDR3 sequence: CASGTGEGVDTQYF. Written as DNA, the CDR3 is TGCGCCAGCGGGACAGGGGAGGGGGTGGATACGCAGTATTTT.

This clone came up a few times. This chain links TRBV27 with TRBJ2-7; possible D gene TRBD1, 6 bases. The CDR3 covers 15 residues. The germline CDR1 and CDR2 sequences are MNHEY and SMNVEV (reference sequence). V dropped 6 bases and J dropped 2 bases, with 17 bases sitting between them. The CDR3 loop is CASRIAARGAYEQYF. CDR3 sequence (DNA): TGTGCCAGCAGGATAGCCGCCAGGGGCGCCTACGAGCAGTACTTC.

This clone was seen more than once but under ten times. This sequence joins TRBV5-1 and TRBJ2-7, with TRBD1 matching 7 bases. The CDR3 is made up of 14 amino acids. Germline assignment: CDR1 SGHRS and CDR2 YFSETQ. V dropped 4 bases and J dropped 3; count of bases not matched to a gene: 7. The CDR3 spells CASSATGAGYEQYF. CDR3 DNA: TGCGCCAGCAGCGCCACAGGGGCGGGCTACGAGCAGTACTTC. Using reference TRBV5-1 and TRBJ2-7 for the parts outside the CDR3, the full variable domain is KAGVTQTPRYLIKTRGQQVTLSCSPISGHRSVSWYQQTPGQGLQFLFEYFSETQRNKGNFPGRFSGRQFSNSRSEMNVSTLELGDSALYLCASSATGAGYEQYFGPGTRLTVT.

The CDR3 protein is CASSLPGGPGNEQFF. The CDR3 bases are TGTGCCAGCAGCTTACCGGGGGGGCCTGGAAATGAGCAGTTCTTC. J is TRBJ2-1 and V is TRBV13; TRBD2 aligns across 8 bases. CDR1 is PRHDT, CDR2 FYEKMQ, per germline (reference sequence). This CDR3 region has 15 residues. The J segment lost 7 bases and the V segment lost 2 bases, leaving 7 bases of the junction unmatched.

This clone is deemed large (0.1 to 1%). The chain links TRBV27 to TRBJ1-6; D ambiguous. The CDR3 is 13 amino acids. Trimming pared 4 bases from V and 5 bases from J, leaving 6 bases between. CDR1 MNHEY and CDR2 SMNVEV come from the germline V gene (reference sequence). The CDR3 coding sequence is TGTGCCAGCAGTTCCTGGGATAATTCACCCCTCCACTTT. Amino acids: CASSSWDNSPLHF.

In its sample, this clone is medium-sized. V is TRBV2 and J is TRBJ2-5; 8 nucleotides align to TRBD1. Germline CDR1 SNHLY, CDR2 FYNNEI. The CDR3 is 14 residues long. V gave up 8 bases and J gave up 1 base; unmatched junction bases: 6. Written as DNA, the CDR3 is TGTGCCAGCCTTAAGACAGGGGTCCAAGAGACCCAGTACTTC. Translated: CASLKTGVQETQYF.

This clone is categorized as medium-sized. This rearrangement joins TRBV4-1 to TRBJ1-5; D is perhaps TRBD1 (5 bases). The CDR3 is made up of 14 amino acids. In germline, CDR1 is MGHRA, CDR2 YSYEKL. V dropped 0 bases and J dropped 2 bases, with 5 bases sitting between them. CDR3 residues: CASSQEGGNQPQHF. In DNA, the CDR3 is TGCGCCAGCAGCCAAGAGGGGGGCAATCAGCCCCAGCATTTT.

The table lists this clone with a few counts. The CDR3 sequence: CASSLAGLGEKLFF. CDR3 in DNA: TGTGCCAGCAGCTTAGCGGGGCTGGGTGAAAAACTGTTTTTT. The V call is TRBV7-9, the J call TRBJ1-4; D might be TRBD1 (5 bases). Germline CDR1 SEHNR, CDR2 FQNEAQ (reference sequence). The CDR3 consists of 14 residues. V lost 0 bases and J lost 7, with 9 bases in between.

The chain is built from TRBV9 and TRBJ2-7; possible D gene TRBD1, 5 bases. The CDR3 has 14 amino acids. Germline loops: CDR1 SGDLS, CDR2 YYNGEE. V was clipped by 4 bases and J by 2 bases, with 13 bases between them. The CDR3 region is CASSSPQVPYEQYF. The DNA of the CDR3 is TGTGCCAGCAGCTCCCCACAGGTGCCCTACGAGCAGTACTTC.

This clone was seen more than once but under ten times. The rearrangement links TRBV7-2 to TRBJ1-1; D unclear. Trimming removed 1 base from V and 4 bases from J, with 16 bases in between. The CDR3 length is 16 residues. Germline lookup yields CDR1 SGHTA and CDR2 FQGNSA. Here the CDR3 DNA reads TGTGCCAGCAGCTTAGGGGCAGCCTGGCGGGGCACTGAAGCTTTCTTT. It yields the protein CASSLGAAWRGTEAFF.

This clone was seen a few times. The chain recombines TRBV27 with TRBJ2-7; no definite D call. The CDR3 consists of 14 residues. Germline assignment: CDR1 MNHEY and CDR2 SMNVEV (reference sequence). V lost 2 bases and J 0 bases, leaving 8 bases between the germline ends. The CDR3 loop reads CASSLQVDSYEQYF. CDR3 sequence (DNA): TGTGCCAGCAGTTTACAGGTAGACTCCTACGAGCAGTACTTC.

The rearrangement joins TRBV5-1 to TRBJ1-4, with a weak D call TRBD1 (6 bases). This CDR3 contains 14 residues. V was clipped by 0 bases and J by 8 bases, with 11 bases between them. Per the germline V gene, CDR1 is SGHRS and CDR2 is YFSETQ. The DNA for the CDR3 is TGCGCCAGCAGCTTGGCAGGGGCGGACGAAAAACTGTTTTTT. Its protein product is CASSLAGADEKLFF.